These T cell receptor beta chains were read from a single sample in a study of blood T cell repertoires in COVID-19. TCRdb keeps only in-frame clones here, not all; method: immunoSEQ multiplex PCR. The sample contains a few hundred thousand clones, roughly 90% of which appear only once. The sequenced sample was peripheral blood. Source of these receptors: a man aged 55 to 70 with acute or convalescent COVID-19. CDR3s include the opening cysteine and the closing phenylalanine or tryptophan. The D gene is left open where the match is weak. Rows give clone size only sometimes, using once, few, many, or a class for an expanded clone.

TRBJ2-5 once TRBV7-9 TRBD1 13 CASTGTAQETQYF TGTGCCAGCACCGGGACAGCTCAAGAGACCCAGTACTTC
TRBJ1-1 - TRBV7-9 - 14 CASSLRGSGIEAFF TGTGCCAGCAGCTTACGGGGGAGCGGTATTGAAGCTTTCTTT
TRBJ1-6 - TRBV6-5 TRBD1 16 CASSYGGQTEYSPLHF TGTGCCAGCAGTTACGGGGGACAGACAGAATATTCACCCCTCCACTTT
TRBJ2-5 - TRBV18 - 15 CASSPFIGREETQYF TGTGCCAGCTCACCATTTATCGGCAGGGAAGAGACCCAGTACTTC
TRBJ1-3 - TRBV5-1 - 15 CASSLSGTSGNTIYF TGCGCCAGCAGCTTGTCAGGGACATCCGGAAACACCATATATTTT
TRBJ1-1 - TRBV4-2 TRBD1 16 CASGTEQGRRDTEAFF TGTGCCAGCGGAACTGAACAGGGGCGCAGGGACACTGAAGCTTTCTTT
TRBJ2-5 - TRBV19 TRBD2 18 CASSIWTSGTTRKETQYF TGTGCCAGTAGTATATGGACTAGCGGGACGACCCGGAAAGAGACCCAGTACTTC
TRBJ2-2 - TRBV5-1 - 14 CASSLAGSTGELFF TGCGCCAGCAGCTTGGCAGGGTCCACCGGGGAGCTGTTTTTT
TRBJ1-1 - TRBV30 TRBD1 11 CAWVGQTEAFF TGTGCCTGGGTGGGACAGACTGAAGCTTTCTTT
TRBJ2-5 - TRBV28 - 16 CASSFGQSPLTQTQYF TGTGCCAGCAGTTTCGGACAGAGCCCCCTAACGCAGACCCAGTACTTC
TRBJ2-3 - TRBV4-2 TRBD1 16 CASSQDPTGSTDTQYF TGTGCCAGCAGCCAAGACCCGACAGGGAGCACAGATACGCAGTATTTT
TRBJ2-7 - TRBV7-9 TRBD1 14 CASSFPDRAHEQYF TGTGCCAGCAGTTTCCCGGACAGGGCCCACGAGCAGTACTTC
TRBJ2-7 few TRBV6-2/TRBV6-3 TRBD1 15 CASSQYRGFSYEQYF TGTGCCAGCAGTCAATACAGGGGATTTAGCTACGAGCAGTACTTC
TRBJ2-3 - TRBV11-2 - 15 CASSSPRGHTDTQYF TGTGCCAGCAGCTCCCCTCGCGGCCACACAGATACGCAGTATTTT
TRBJ1-1 - TRBV28 - 13 CAITAATTTEAFF TGTGCCATCACCGCAGCCACTACAACTGAAGCTTTCTTT
TRBJ2-2 - TRBV7-9 - 14 CASKVAGLTGELFF TGTGCCAGCAAGGTTGCGGGGCTCACCGGGGAGCTGTTTTTT
TRBJ1-5 - TRBV28 - 16 CASRWEQGFGNQPQHF TGTGCCAGCAGATGGGAACAGGGTTTCGGCAATCAGCCCCAGCATTTT
TRBJ2-7 - TRBV5-4 TRBD2 16 CASSSLAGEGLYEQYF TGTGCCAGCAGCTCCCTAGCGGGTGAGGGGCTCTACGAGCAGTACTTC
TRBJ1-6 many TRBV19 - 13 CATSFLGDSPLHF TGTGCCACTTCATTTTTAGGGGATTCACCCCTCCACTTT
TRBJ2-7 - TRBV18 - 16 CASSPLLVEMPYEQYF TGTGCCAGCTCACCACTCCTAGTCGAAATGCCCTACGAGCAGTACTTC
TRBJ2-2 - TRBV2 TRBD2 15 CASSGTSGSSGELFF TGTGCCAGCAGTGGGACTAGCGGGAGTTCCGGGGAGCTGTTTTTT
TRBJ2-1 - TRBV28 TRBD2 18 CASSLRSGRARRDNEQFF TGTGCCAGCAGTTTAAGGAGCGGGAGGGCCCGGAGGGACAATGAGCAGTTCTTC
TRBJ2-3 - TRBV29-1 - 13 CSGEASGTDTQYF TGCAGCGGGGAGGCTAGCGGCACAGATACGCAGTATTTT
TRBJ1-1 - TRBV10-3 - 12 CAIRGRGPEAFF TGTGCCATCAGGGGGCGCGGTCCTGAAGCTTTCTTT
TRBJ1-1 - TRBV5-4 - 14 CASSLSSRNTEAFF TGTGCCAGCAGCTTGAGCTCGAGGAACACTGAAGCTTTCTTT
TRBJ1-4 once TRBV5-6 - 15 CASSLMRAPGEKLFF TGTGCCAGCAGCTTGATGAGGGCCCCTGGCGAAAAACTGTTTTTT
TRBJ1-1 once TRBV7-2 - 16 CASSSNAPSGNTEAFF TGTGCCAGCAGCTCCAATGCCCCCTCGGGGAACACTGAAGCTTTCTTT
TRBJ1-3 - TRBV5-1 TRBD1 14 CASSPATGGNTIYF TGCGCCAGCAGCCCGGCGACAGGGGGAAACACCATATATTTT
TRBJ2-2 - TRBV5-8 - 14 CASSFRENTGELFF TGTGCCAGCAGCTTCCGGGAAAACACCGGGGAGCTGTTTTTT
TRBJ1-5 - TRBV30 TRBD1 16 CAWSNLGQGKGQPQHF TGTGCCTGGAGTAACCTCGGACAGGGAAAGGGGCAGCCCCAGCATTTT
TRBJ1-5 - TRBV6-1 TRBD1 14 CASSERGLGQPQHF TGTGCCAGCAGTGAAAGGGGGCTGGGGCAGCCCCAGCATTTT
TRBJ1-1 - TRBV6-5 - 15 CASSYSIRVHTEAFF TGTGCCAGCAGTTACTCGATCCGGGTCCACACTGAAGCTTTCTTT
TRBJ2-7 - TRBV6-2/TRBV6-3 - 11 CASSFDRRTFF TGTGCCAGCAGTTTCGACAGGAGGACTTTCTTC
TRBJ1-3 - TRBV28 TRBD1 17 CASSSTGETSSGNTIYF TGTGCCAGCAGTTCTACAGGGGAGACCTCCTCTGGAAACACCATATATTTT
TRBJ1-1 - TRBV6-5 TRBD1 14 CASRTPDRGSEAFF TGTGCCAGCAGGACACCGGACAGGGGAAGTGAAGCTTTCTTT
TRBJ1-5 - TRBV29-1 - 14 CSVGEVGGGQPQHF TGCAGCGTTGGGGAGGTGGGAGGAGGTCAGCCCCAGCATTTT
TRBJ1-5 once TRBV6-2/TRBV6-3 - 15 CASSNPTGFIQPQHF TGTGCCAGCAGTAACCCCACAGGGTTTATTCAGCCCCAGCATTTT
TRBJ2-5 once TRBV4-2 TRBD2 17 CASSPRLAGGGQETQYF TGTGCCAGCAGCCCACGGCTAGCGGGAGGAGGGCAAGAGACCCAGTACTTC
TRBJ1-5 few TRBV6-2/TRBV6-3 - 17 CASSWSGLIGSNQPQHF TGTGCCAGCAGTTGGTCAGGGTTAATTGGGAGCAATCAGCCCCAGCATTTT
TRBJ1-5 - TRBV19 - 14 CASSQGDRGGPQHF TGTGCCAGTAGTCAGGGAGATCGGGGGGGGCCCCAGCATTTT
TRBJ2-2 once TRBV10-3 - 16 CAIRGTSGSNTGELFF TGTGCCATCAGAGGGACTTCTGGGTCTAACACCGGGGAGCTGTTTTTT
TRBJ1-6 - TRBV9 - 14 CASSRDIRGSPLHF TGTGCCAGCAGCCGGGACATCCGGGGATCACCCCTCCACTTT
TRBJ1-5 - TRBV18 - 16 CASSPPNREWDQPQHF TGTGCCAGCTCACCACCGAACAGGGAGTGGGATCAGCCCCAGCATTTT
TRBJ1-2 - TRBV30 - 13 CAWSSQGWDGYTF TGTGCCTGGAGTTCTCAGGGGTGGGATGGCTACACCTTC